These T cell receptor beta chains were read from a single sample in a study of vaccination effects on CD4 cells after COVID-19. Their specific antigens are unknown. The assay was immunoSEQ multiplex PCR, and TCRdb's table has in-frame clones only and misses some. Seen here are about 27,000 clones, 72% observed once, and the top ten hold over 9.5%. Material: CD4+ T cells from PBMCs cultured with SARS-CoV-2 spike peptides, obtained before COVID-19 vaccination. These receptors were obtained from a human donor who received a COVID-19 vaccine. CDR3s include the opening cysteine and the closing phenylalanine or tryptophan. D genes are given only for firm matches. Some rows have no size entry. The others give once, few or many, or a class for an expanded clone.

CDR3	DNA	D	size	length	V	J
CASSRASRTALTGELFF	TGTGCCAGTAGTAGGGCTTCAAGGACGGCTCTTACCGGGGAGCTGTTTTTT	-	-	17	TRBV19	TRBJ2-2
CASSLDRGQDGYTF	TGTGCCAGCAGCTTGGACAGGGGGCAGGATGGCTACACCTTC	TRBD1	-	14	TRBV5-4	TRBJ1-2
CASSQLPGGDFVLTF	TGCGCCAGCAGCCAATTGCCAGGGGGGGATTTCGTCCTGACTTTC	-	-	15	TRBV4-1	TRBJ2-6
CASSRPSEGETQYF	TGTGCCAGCAGCCGCCCGTCCGAGGGAGAGACCCAGTACTTC	-	-	14	TRBV7-9	TRBJ2-5
CASSLSEGYGYTF	TGTGCCAGTAGTTTGTCCGAGGGGTATGGCTACACCTTC	-	-	13	TRBV19	TRBJ1-2
CASSLWSLNQETQYF	TGCGCCAGCAGCTTGTGGTCACTGAACCAAGAGACCCAGTACTTC	-	-	15	TRBV5-1	TRBJ2-5
CASSKGFKTNYGYTF	TGTGCCAGCAGCAAAGGGTTTAAGACGAACTATGGCTACACCTTC	-	-	15	TRBV21-1	TRBJ1-2
CASSQVFTGGGYTF	TGCGCCAGCAGCCAAGTATTCACAGGGGGAGGCTACACCTTC	TRBD1	-	14	TRBV4-1	TRBJ1-2
CASSGGTGSGTEAFF	TGTGCCAGCAGTGGGGGGACAGGTTCGGGCACTGAAGCTTTCTTT	TRBD1	-	15	TRBV6-2/TRBV6-3	TRBJ1-1
CASSAQISTGELFF	TGTGCCAGCAGTGCACAGATTAGCACCGGGGAGCTGTTTTTT	-	-	14	TRBV25-1	TRBJ2-2
CASSLYGTGNTIYF	TGCGCCAGCAGCTTGTACGGGACCGGAAACACCATATATTTT	-	-	14	TRBV5-1	TRBJ1-3
CASSRTEDTGETQYF	TGCGCCAGCAGCAGGACTGAGGATACTGGGGAGACCCAGTACTTC	-	-	15	TRBV10-2	TRBJ2-5
CASSLNQAPEAFF	TGCGCCAGCAGCTTGAACCAGGCCCCTGAAGCTTTCTTT	-	-	13	TRBV5-1	TRBJ1-1
CASSYSLDPPREKLFF	TGTGCCAGCAGTTACAGTCTCGACCCGCCGAGGGAAAAACTGTTTTTT	-	-	16	TRBV6-5	TRBJ1-4
CAISDDSGTDGYTF	TGTGCCATCAGTGACGACTCCGGGACGGATGGCTACACCTTC	-	-	14	TRBV10-3	TRBJ1-2
CASSRSVRGNQPQHF	TGCGCCAGCAGCCGGTCGGTAAGGGGGAATCAGCCCCAGCATTTT	-	-	15	TRBV4-1	TRBJ1-5
CASSQDLLLAGETYEQYF	TGCGCCAGCAGCCAAGATTTGTTGTTAGCGGGGGAAACCTACGAGCAGTACTTC	TRBD2	-	18	TRBV4-1	TRBJ2-7
CASSRKDLWEEGEWKTQYF	TGTGCCAGCAGCCGGAAAGATCTGTGGGAGGAAGGGGAGTGGAAGACCCAGTACTTC	-	-	19	TRBV3-1/TRBV3-2	TRBJ2-5
CASMETEAFF	TGTGCCAGTATGGAGACAGAAGCTTTCTTT	-	few	10	TRBV19	TRBJ1-1
CASSPQQRNTEAFF	TGTGCCAGCTCACCACAGCAGCGGAACACTGAAGCTTTCTTT	-	-	14	TRBV18	TRBJ1-1
CASSSSGTGDYEQYF	TGTGCCAGCAGCTCTTCCGGGACAGGGGACTACGAGCAGTACTTC	TRBD1	few	15	TRBV3-1/TRBV3-2	TRBJ2-7
CASSRRGGGETQYF	TGTGCCAGCAGTCGAAGGGGGGGAGGTGAGACCCAGTACTTC	-	-	14	TRBV6-6	TRBJ2-5
CASSATFPQQGANEKLFF	TGTGCCAGCAGCGCAACCTTCCCTCAACAGGGGGCTAATGAAAAACTGTTTTTT	TRBD1	-	18	TRBV9	TRBJ1-4
CASSPALPQTITFNNEQFF	TGTGCCAGCTCACCAGCACTACCCCAAACCATCACATTTAACAATGAGCAGTTCTTC	-	-	19	TRBV18	TRBJ2-1
CASSFAAENYNEQFF	TGTGCCAGCAGCTTCGCAGCGGAAAATTACAATGAGCAGTTCTTC	-	-	15	TRBV11-1	TRBJ2-1
CASSEAPGAVTDTQYF	TGTGCCAGCAGTGAAGCGCCAGGGGCGGTCACAGATACGCAGTATTTT	-	-	16	TRBV6-1	TRBJ2-3
CASSPNGGHSGYTF	TGTGCCAGCTCACCCAATGGGGGCCATAGCGGCTACACCTTC	-	few	14	TRBV18	TRBJ1-2
CASSRPGGGIIEAFF	TGTGCCAGTAGTCGCCCGGGGGGGGGTATTATTGAAGCTTTCTTT	-	-	15	TRBV19	TRBJ1-1
CASSSSGGPYEQYF	TGTGCCAGCAGCTCTTCGGGGGGACCCTACGAGCAGTACTTC	TRBD2	-	14	TRBV7-8	TRBJ2-7
CASSLQGISNQPQHF	TGCGCCAGCAGCTTGCAGGGAATAAGCAATCAGCCCCAGCATTTT	-	-	15	TRBV5-1	TRBJ1-5
CASSLGSYNEKLFF	TGTGCCAGTAGTCTGGGCAGTTATAATGAAAAACTGTTTTTT	-	-	14	TRBV19	TRBJ1-4
CASSQERGGQGRSPLHF	TGCGCCAGCAGCCAAGAACGCGGGGGACAGGGCCGGTCACCCCTCCACTTT	TRBD1	-	17	TRBV4-1	TRBJ1-6
CASSYPRGGGSYEQYF	TGTGCCAGCAGTTACCCCCGAGGTGGTGGCTCCTACGAGCAGTACTTC	-	once	16	TRBV6-5	TRBJ2-7
CASRLQTSGGYEQYF	TGTGCCAGCAGACTACAGACTAGCGGGGGGTACGAGCAGTACTTC	TRBD2	-	15	TRBV2	TRBJ2-7
CASSTTDRANIQYF	TGTGCCAGCAGCACTACGGACAGGGCAAACATTCAGTACTTC	TRBD1	once	14	TRBV5-4	TRBJ2-4
CATSNIMRGGTDTQYF	TGTGCCACCAGTAATATAATGAGGGGTGGCACAGATACGCAGTATTTT	-	-	16	TRBV24-1	TRBJ2-3
CASNAGQGGYGYTF	TGTGCCAGCAACGCAGGACAGGGTGGTTATGGCTACACCTTC	TRBD1	-	14	TRBV7-2	TRBJ1-2
CASSPLPGANTGELFF	TGTGCCAGCTCACCTCTTCCGGGGGCCAACACCGGGGAGCTGTTTTTT	-	-	16	TRBV18	TRBJ2-2
CASSLDWSQPQHF	TGTGCCAGCAGTTTAGACTGGAGTCAGCCCCAGCATTTT	-	-	13	TRBV12-3/TRBV12-4	TRBJ1-5
CASMAAVPSEAFF	TGTGCCAGTATGGCGGCAGTGCCATCTGAAGCTTTCTTT	-	few	13	TRBV19	TRBJ1-1
CASSPPLAGGSTDTQYF	TGTGCCAGCAGCCCTCCCCTAGCGGGGGGGAGCACAGATACGCAGTATTTT	TRBD2	-	17	TRBV3-1/TRBV3-2	TRBJ2-3
CASGLAGLNNEQFF	TGTGCCAGCGGGTTGGCGGGATTAAACAATGAGCAGTTCTTC	-	-	14	TRBV3-1/TRBV3-2	TRBJ2-1
CASSLYVRDCTF	TGTGCCAGCAGTTTATATGTCCGTGATTGTACCTTC	-	-	12	TRBV28	TRBJ1-2
CASSPRLASEQYF	TGTGCCAGCAGCCCGCGACTAGCTAGCGAGCAGTACTTC	TRBD2	-	13	TRBV14	TRBJ2-7
CASSLFLTDVQETQYF	TGTGCCAGCAGCTTATTTTTGACGGACGTGCAAGAGACCCAGTACTTC	-	-	16	TRBV5-6	TRBJ2-5
CATSRVVASERDTQYF	TGTGCCACCAGCAGAGTTGTAGCGTCGGAGCGGGATACGCAGTATTTT	-	-	16	TRBV15	TRBJ2-3
CASSSENQETQYF	TGTGCCAGCAGTTCGGAGAACCAAGAGACCCAGTACTTC	-	-	13	TRBV12-3/TRBV12-4	TRBJ2-5
CASSLNRDSYEQYF	TGTGCCAGCAGCTTAAACAGGGACTCCTACGAGCAGTACTTC	-	-	14	TRBV11-2	TRBJ2-7
CASSPEGIEAFF	TGCGCCAGCAGCCCGGAGGGTATTGAAGCTTTCTTT	-	-	12	TRBV5-1	TRBJ1-1
CASSQDRGEETQYF	TGCGCCAGCAGCCAAGATCGGGGGGAAGAGACCCAGTACTTC	TRBD2	few	14	TRBV4-1	TRBJ2-5
CASSLSRLVVGQETQYF	TGTGCCAGCAGCTTGTCTCGCCTGGTGGTAGGACAAGAGACCCAGTACTTC	-	-	17	TRBV5-6	TRBJ2-5
CASSLGPGLEWDEQYF	TGTGCCAGCAGCTTAGGACCGGGACTAGAGTGGGACGAGCAGTACTTC	TRBD2	once	16	TRBV7-9	TRBJ2-7
CASSLGEGAGELFF	TGTGCCAGCAGCTTAGGGGAGGGGGCCGGGGAGCTGTTTTTT	-	-	14	TRBV7-7	TRBJ2-2